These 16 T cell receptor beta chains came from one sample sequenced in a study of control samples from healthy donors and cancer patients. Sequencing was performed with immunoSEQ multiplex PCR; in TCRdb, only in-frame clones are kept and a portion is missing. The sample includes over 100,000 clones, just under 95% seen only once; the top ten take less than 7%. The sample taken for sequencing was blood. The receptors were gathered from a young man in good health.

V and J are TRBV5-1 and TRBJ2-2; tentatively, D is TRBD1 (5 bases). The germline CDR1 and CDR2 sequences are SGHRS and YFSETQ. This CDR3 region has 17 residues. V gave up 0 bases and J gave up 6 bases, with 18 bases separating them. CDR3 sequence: CASSLASVAGIAGELFF. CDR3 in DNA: TGCGCCAGCAGCTTGGCCTCCGTTGCAGGGATCGCCGGGGAGCTGTTTTTT.

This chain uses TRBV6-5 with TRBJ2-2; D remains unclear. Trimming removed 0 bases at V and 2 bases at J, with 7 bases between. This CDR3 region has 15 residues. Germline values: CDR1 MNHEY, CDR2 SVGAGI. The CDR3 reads CASSYSRRNTGELFF. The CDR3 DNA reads TGTGCCAGCAGTTACTCGAGAAGAAACACCGGGGAGCTGTTTTTT.

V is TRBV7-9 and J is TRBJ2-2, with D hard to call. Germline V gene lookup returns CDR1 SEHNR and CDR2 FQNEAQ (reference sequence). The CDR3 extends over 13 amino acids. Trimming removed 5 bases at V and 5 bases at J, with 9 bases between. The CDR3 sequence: CASSRKETGELFF. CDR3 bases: TGTGCCAGCAGCCGCAAGGAGACCGGGGAGCTGTTTTTT.

CDR3 DNA: TGCGCCAGCAGCCATGTTGGGGCCGGGGAGCTGTTTTTT. Protein product: CASSHVGAGELFF. The V gene is TRBV4-1, the J gene TRBJ2-2; no clear D gene. From germline, CDR1 is MGHRA and CDR2 YSYEKL. The CDR3 extends over 13 amino acids. Trimming took off 3 bases at V and 6 bases at J, with 8 bases between the two ends.

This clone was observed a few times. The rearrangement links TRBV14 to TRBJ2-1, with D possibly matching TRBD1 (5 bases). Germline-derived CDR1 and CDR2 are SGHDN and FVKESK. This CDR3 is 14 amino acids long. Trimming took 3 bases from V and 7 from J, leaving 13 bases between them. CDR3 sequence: CASSQQRGWNEQFF. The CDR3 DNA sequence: TGTGCCAGCAGCCAGCAAAGGGGCTGGAATGAGCAGTTCTTC.

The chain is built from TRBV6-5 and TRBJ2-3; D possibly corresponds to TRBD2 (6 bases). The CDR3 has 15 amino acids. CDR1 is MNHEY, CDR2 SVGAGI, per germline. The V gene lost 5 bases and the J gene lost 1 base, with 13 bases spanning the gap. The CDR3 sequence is CASSIPRGRTDTQYF. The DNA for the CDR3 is TGTGCCAGCAGTATCCCGCGGGGCCGCACAGATACGCAGTATTTT.

The CDR3 bases are TGTGCCAGCAGTGAAGTGCTGGGTGCATTTGGCTACACCTTC. Protein: CASSEVLGAFGYTF. The chain joins TRBV6-1 to TRBJ1-2; the D is unclear. The germline V gene encodes CDR1 MNHNS and CDR2 SASEGT. This CDR3 contains 14 residues. V was shortened by 1 base and J by 7 bases, with 13 bases between the two germline ends.

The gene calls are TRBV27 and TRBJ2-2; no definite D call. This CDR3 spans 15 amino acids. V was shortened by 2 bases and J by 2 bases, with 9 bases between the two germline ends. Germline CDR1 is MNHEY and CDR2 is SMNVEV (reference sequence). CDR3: CASSLNPSNTGELFF. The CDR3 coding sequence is TGTGCCAGCAGTTTAAATCCCAGTAACACCGGGGAGCTGTTTTTT.

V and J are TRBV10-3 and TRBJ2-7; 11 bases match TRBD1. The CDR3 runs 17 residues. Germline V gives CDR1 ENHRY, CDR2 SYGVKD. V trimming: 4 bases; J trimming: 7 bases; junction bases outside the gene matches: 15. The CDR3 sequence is CAISGQRPGTGGIEQYF. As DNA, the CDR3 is TGTGCCATCAGTGGCCAACGACCCGGGACAGGGGGTATAGAGCAGTACTTC.

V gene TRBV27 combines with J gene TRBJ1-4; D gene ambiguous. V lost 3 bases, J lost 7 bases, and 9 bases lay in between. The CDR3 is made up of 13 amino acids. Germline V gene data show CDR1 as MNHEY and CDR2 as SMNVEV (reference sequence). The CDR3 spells CASSFSLGEKLFF. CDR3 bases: TGTGCCAGCAGTTTTTCCCTCGGTGAAAAACTGTTTTTT.

CDR3 sequence reads: CSASDGFGAGGHNEQFF. In DNA form, the CDR3 reads TGCAGTGCTAGTGATGGCTTTGGGGCGGGGGGACACAATGAGCAGTTCTTC. The chain combines TRBV20-1 with TRBJ2-1; the match to TRBD2 covers 8 bases. From germline, CDR1 is DFQATT and CDR2 SNEGSKA (reference sequence). The V segment lost 3 bases and the J segment 5 bases; nucleotides outside the gene matches: 15. The CDR3 has 17 residues.

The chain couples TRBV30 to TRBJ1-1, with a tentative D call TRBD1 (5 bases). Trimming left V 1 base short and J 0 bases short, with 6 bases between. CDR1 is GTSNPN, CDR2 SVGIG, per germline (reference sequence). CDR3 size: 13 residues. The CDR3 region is CAWSGQLNTEAFF. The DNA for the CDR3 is TGTGCCTGGAGTGGACAGCTGAACACTGAAGCTTTCTTT.

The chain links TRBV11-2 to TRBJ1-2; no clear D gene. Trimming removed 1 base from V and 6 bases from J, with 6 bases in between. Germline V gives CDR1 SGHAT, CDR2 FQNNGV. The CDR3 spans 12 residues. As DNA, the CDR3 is TGTGCCAGCAGCTTAGGGTATGATGGCTACACCTTC. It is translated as CASSLGYDGYTF.

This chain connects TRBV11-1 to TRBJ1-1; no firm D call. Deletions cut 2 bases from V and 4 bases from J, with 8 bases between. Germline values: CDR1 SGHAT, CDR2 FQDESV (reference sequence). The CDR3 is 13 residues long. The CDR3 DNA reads TGTGCCAGCAGCTTAACGTCAGGCACTGAAGCTTTCTTT. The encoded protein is CASSLTSGTEAFF.

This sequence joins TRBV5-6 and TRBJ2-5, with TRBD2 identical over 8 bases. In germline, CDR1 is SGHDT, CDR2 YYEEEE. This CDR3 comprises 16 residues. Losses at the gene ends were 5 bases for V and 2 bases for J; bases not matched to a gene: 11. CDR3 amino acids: CASRLTGGPGQETQYF. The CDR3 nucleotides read TGTGCCAGCAGATTAACGGGGGGGCCTGGGCAAGAGACCCAGTACTTC.

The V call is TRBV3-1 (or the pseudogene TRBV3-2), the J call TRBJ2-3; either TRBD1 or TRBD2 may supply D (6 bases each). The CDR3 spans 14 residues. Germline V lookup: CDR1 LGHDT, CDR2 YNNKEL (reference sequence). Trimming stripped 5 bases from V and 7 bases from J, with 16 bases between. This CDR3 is CASSGRRGRNTQYF. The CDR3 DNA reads TGTGCCAGCAGCGGCCGTCGGGGGCGGAATACGCAGTATTTT.